The 29 T cell receptor beta chains below were found in one sample sequenced in a study of blood T cell repertoires in COVID-19. Assay used: immunoSEQ multiplex PCR; TCRdb lists only in-frame clones, some missing. The sample has under 100,000 clones; around four fifths are singletons. Sequencing was done on a sample of peripheral blood. These TCRs come from an elderly man with active or convalescent COVID-19.

This clone was picked up one time. V and J are TRBV19 and TRBJ1-1; TRBD1 agrees at 8 bases. V lost 4 bases, J lost 1 base, and 5 bases stayed unmatched. CDR1 is LNHDA, CDR2 SQIVND, per germline (reference sequence). The CDR3 runs to 15 residues. The CDR3 region has the DNA TGTGCCAGTAGTACAGGACAGGGACGGAACACTGAAGCTTTCTTT. Translating it yields CASSTGQGRNTEAFF.

The CDR3 DNA reads TGTGCCAGCAGTGGACAACGAAACTCTGGAAACACCATATATTTT. The encoded protein is CASSGQRNSGNTIYF. The rearrangement uses TRBV2 and TRBJ1-3; D not resolved. CDR3 length: 15 residues. Germline lookup yields CDR1 SNHLY and CDR2 FYNNEI. The V end was cut by 4 bases, the J end by 0 bases, with 10 bases between.

The chain joins TRBV24-1 to TRBJ1-2, with 7 bases aligning to TRBD1. This CDR3 has 14 residues. CDR1 and CDR2 from the germline V gene are KGHDR and SFDVKD. V gave up 2 bases and J gave up 4 bases; unmatched junction bases: 3. The CDR3 reads CATSDSRGLYGYTF. As DNA, the CDR3 is TGTGCCACCAGTGATTCAAGGGGGCTCTATGGCTACACCTTC.

Written as DNA, the CDR3 is TGTGCCAGCAGTTACACGACAGGGAGAGGAAACAATGAGCAGTTCTTC. As protein: CASSYTTGRGNNEQFF. This rearrangement joins TRBV6-5 to TRBJ2-1; 7 bases align to TRBD1. Germline assignment: CDR1 MNHEY and CDR2 SVGAGI. Trimming took 2 bases from V and 5 from J; bases not matched to a gene: 9. The CDR3 runs to 16 residues.

This clone was counted a few times. The genes are TRBV2 and TRBJ1-6; no reliable D call. This CDR3 is built from 18 residues. V lost 6 bases and J 0 bases, leaving 18 bases between the germline ends. Germline CDR1 is SNHLY and CDR2 is FYNNEI. The CDR3 nucleotides read TGTGCCAGCAGCATGAGTGGTTCAGGAAACTCCTATAATTCACCCCTCCACTTT. It yields the protein CASSMSGSGNSYNSPLHF.

The chain uses TRBV2 and TRBJ1-2; D perhaps matches TRBD1 (6 bases). Trimming stripped 0 bases from V and 3 bases from J, with 8 bases between. This CDR3 comprises 14 residues. CDR1 is SNHLY and CDR2 is FYNNEI in the germline V gene. CDR3 DNA: TGTGCCAGCAGTGAAGCGCAGGGGTACTATGGCTACACCTTC. Translated: CASSEAQGYYGYTF.

V and J are TRBV11-2 and TRBJ2-1, with 7 bases that match TRBD1. With V trimmed by 5 bases and J by 6 bases, 4 bases remained unmatched. Germline assignment: CDR1 SGHAT and CDR2 FQNNGV. The CDR3 spans 13 residues. CDR3 DNA: TGTGCCAGCAGCCTGGGACAGATCAATGAGCAGTTCTTC. It translates to CASSLGQINEQFF.

The chain has TRBV7-8 and TRBJ2-7; D is possibly TRBD1 (6 bases). The CDR3 extends over 14 amino acids. Germline CDR1 and CDR2: SGHVS and FQNEAQ. The V end lost 5 bases, the J end lost 6 bases, and 17 bases lay between the germline ends. The DNA for the CDR3 is TGTGCCAGCAGCACTCTACAGGGAAAAGGCGAGCAGTACGTC. It specifies CASSTLQGKGEQYV.

This clone was detected only once. The chain links TRBV24-1 to TRBJ1-1; tentatively, D is TRBD1 (5 bases). This CDR3 region has 13 residues. CDR1 is KGHDR, CDR2 SFDVKD, per germline. The V end lost 7 bases, the J end lost 1 base, and 9 bases lay between the germline ends. The CDR3 sequence is CATRNDRNTEAFF. CDR3 bases: TGTGCCACCAGGAACGACAGGAACACTGAAGCTTTCTTT.

This sequence joins TRBV6-2 or TRBV6-3 and TRBJ1-5; 10 bases line up with TRBD1. The CDR3 covers 15 residues. The junction had 1 base not matched to a gene; V was cut back by 2 bases and J by 3 bases. Germline-derived CDR1 and CDR2 are MNHEY and SVGEGT. CDR3 DNA: TGTGCCAGCAGTTACGACAGGGGGCTCAATCAGCCCCAGCATTTT. Its translation is CASSYDRGLNQPQHF.

The V call is TRBV7-9, the J call TRBJ2-2, with 12 bases that match TRBD2. The CDR3 covers 18 residues. V shed 1 base and J 0 bases; nucleotides not matched to a gene: 3. Germline CDR1 is SEHNR and CDR2 is FQNEAQ (reference sequence). CDR3 nucleotides: TGTGCCAGCAGCTTAGGACTAGCGGGGGTAGCGAACACCGGGGAGCTGTTTTTT. This encodes CASSLGLAGVANTGELFF.

The chain uses TRBV19 and TRBJ1-6; 8 nucleotides align to TRBD1. The germline V gene encodes CDR1 LNHDA and CDR2 SQIVND (reference sequence). The CDR3 totals 17 residues. Unmatched junction bases numbered 15, after V lost 6 bases and J lost 8 bases. The CDR3 loop is CASRPATGAFHDSPLHF. CDR3 coding DNA: TGTGCCAGTAGGCCTGCGACAGGGGCCTTTCATGATTCACCCCTCCACTTT.

This clone was observed a few times. The J gene is TRBJ2-1, the V gene TRBV7-9; 12 nucleotides align to TRBD2. The CDR3 loop spans 14 amino acids. V shed 2 bases, J shed 11 bases, and the junction held 4 bases outside the gene matches. CDR1 and CDR2 (germline): SEHNR, FQNEAQ (reference sequence). Here the CDR3 DNA reads TGTGCCAGCAGCTTACTAGCGGGAGGGATCAAGCAGTTCTTC. Protein: CASSLLAGGIKQFF. Drawing the rest from reference TRBV7-9 and TRBJ2-1, the complete variable domain is DTGVSQNPRHKITKRGQNVTFRCDPISEHNRLYWYRQTLGQGPEFLTYFQNEAQLEKSRLLSDRFSAERPKGSFSTLEIQRTEQGDSAMYLCASSLLAGGIKQFFGPGTRLTVL.

The J gene is TRBJ2-5, the V gene TRBV5-1, with 7 bases aligning to TRBD2. After removal of 4 bases from V and 5 bases from J, the junction contained 5 bases not matched to a gene. Germline V gene data show CDR1 as SGHRS and CDR2 as YFSETQ. The CDR3 runs 13 residues. CDR3 sequence reads: CASSIGGSETQYF. In nucleotides, the CDR3 is TGCGCCAGCAGCATCGGGGGGAGTGAGACCCAGTACTTC.

This rearrangement joins TRBV15 to TRBJ2-1; no definite D call. From germline, CDR1 is LNHNV and CDR2 YYDKDF (reference sequence). V was trimmed by 0 bases and J by 8 bases, leaving 23 bases between them. CDR3 length: 18 residues. This CDR3 is CATSRDGTVMPLRYEQFF. In nucleotides, the CDR3 is TGTGCCACCAGCAGAGATGGAACAGTCATGCCCCTCAGGTATGAGCAGTTCTTC.

The chain carries TRBV28 and TRBJ1-4; unclear D gene. V lost 6 bases to trimming and J lost 8 bases, with 19 bases between them. This CDR3 is 15 amino acids long. Germline-derived CDR1 and CDR2 are MDHEN and SYDVKM. CDR3 bases: TGTGCCAGCAGGGGAGGCGCGGTAAAAAGCGAAAAACTGTTTTTT. Protein: CASRGGAVKSEKLFF.

This chain uses TRBV5-1 with TRBJ2-3; 7 bases line up with TRBD2. Germline assignment: CDR1 SGHRS and CDR2 YFSETQ. The CDR3 is 15 residues long. The ends lost 0 bases at V and 6 bases at J; junction bases unmatched: 7. Here the CDR3 DNA reads TGCGCCAGCAGCTTGGAGGCGGGAGCAGGGGATACGCAGTATTTT. Protein: CASSLEAGAGDTQYF.

The chain is built from TRBV28 and TRBJ1-1, with TRBD1 identical over 9 bases. With 8 bases clipped from V and 2 bases from J, the junction kept 12 bases outside the gene matches. Looked up from germline, CDR1 is MDHEN and CDR2 is SYDVKM. The CDR3 is made up of 16 amino acids. The CDR3 DNA sequence: TGTGCCAGCGGGCCTGTGGGGGACAGGGCTAACACTGAAGCTTTCTTT. Its translation: CASGPVGDRANTEAFF. The whole variable domain, remainder taken from reference TRBV28 and TRBJ1-1, is DVKVTQSSRYLVKRTGEKVFLECVQDMDHENMFWYRQDPGLGLRLIYFSYDVKMKEKGDIPEGYSVSREKKERFSLILESASTNQTSMYLCASGPVGDRANTEAFFGQGTRLTVV.

The genes are TRBV19 and TRBJ1-1, with unresolved D. With 10 bases removed from V and 6 bases from J, the gap between germline ends came to 18 bases. Germline CDR1 is LNHDA and CDR2 is SQIVND (reference sequence). This CDR3 spans 13 amino acids. CDR3 sequence: CATKPPGSAEAFF. The CDR3 DNA reads as TGTGCCACTAAGCCGCCGGGGAGTGCTGAAGCTTTCTTT.

This clone occurred once. The chain uses TRBV6-1 and TRBJ1-4; tentative D call: TRBD1 (6 bases). The ends were cut back, 3 bases at V and 7 bases at J, with 21 bases in the middle. CDR1 and CDR2 from the germline V gene are MNHNS and SASEGT. The CDR3 extends over 17 amino acids. In nucleotides, the CDR3 is TGTGCCAGCAGTGAGACTCTCCCCGGGGGAGGGGGTGAAAAACTGTTTTTT. Translated, it gives CASSETLPGGGGEKLFF.

This clone has just one count. The chain uses TRBV2 and TRBJ2-3, with 10 bases identical to TRBD2. Germline trimming cut 0 bases from V and 5 bases from J; bases unmatched to any gene: 5. CDR1 and CDR2 (germline): SNHLY, FYNNEI. CDR3 length: 16 amino acids. In nucleotides, the CDR3 is TGTGCCAGCAGTGAAGCCCTAGCGGGAGCAGGAGATACGCAGTATTTT. It translates to CASSEALAGAGDTQYF.

The chain combines TRBV18 with TRBJ1-6; TRBD1 aligns across 8 bases. The CDR3 covers 14 residues. CDR1 is KGHSH and CDR2 is LQKENI in the germline V gene. The J segment lost 11 bases and the V segment lost 4 bases, leaving 7 bases of the junction unmatched. The CDR3 nucleotides read TGTGCCAGCTCACGGACAGGGAATAGCCCACCCCTCCACTTT. This translates into CASSRTGNSPPLHF.

This clone came up once. The rearrangement joins TRBV19 to TRBJ1-1, with D possibly TRBD1 on 5 matching bases. CDR3 length: 15 amino acids. With 5 bases removed from V and 1 base from J, the gap between germline ends came to 14 bases. Germline CDR1 is LNHDA and CDR2 is SQIVND (reference sequence). CDR3 region: CASSFPQVKNTEAFF. CDR3 sequence (DNA): TGTGCCAGTAGTTTCCCACAGGTCAAGAACACTGAAGCTTTCTTT.

The J gene is TRBJ1-2, the V gene TRBV5-4, with D possibly matching TRBD1 (5 bases). Per germline, CDR1 SGHNT and CDR2 YYREEE (reference sequence). The germline V and J ends were trimmed by 6 bases and 8 bases, with 20 bases remaining between them. The length of the CDR3 is 14 residues. The CDR3 loop is CASTSSRGVSGYTF. DNA for the CDR3: TGTGCCAGCACCTCCTCTCGGGGGGTTAGCGGCTACACCTTC.

CDR3 residues: CASSEGGRHQPQHF. The CDR3 DNA sequence: TGTGCCAGCAGTGAAGGGGGGAGGCATCAGCCCCAGCATTTT. The chain employs TRBV2 and TRBJ1-5; possibly TRBD1 for D (5 bases). CDR3 length: 14 amino acids. Germline CDR1 SNHLY, CDR2 FYNNEI. V shed 1 base and J shed 5 bases, with 9 bases lying between them. Full variable domain (outside the CDR3, taken from reference TRBV2 and TRBJ1-5): EPEVTQTPSHQVTQMGQEVILRCVPISNHLYFYWYRQILGQKVEFLVSFYNNEISEKSEIFDDQFSVERPDGSNFTLKIRSTKLEDSAMYFCASSEGGRHQPQHFGDGTRLSIL.

This clone was counted a single time. The chain recombines TRBV19 with TRBJ1-4, with D possibly being TRBD1 (6 bases). The V gene's germline CDR1 is LNHDA and CDR2 SQIVND (reference sequence). The V end was cut by 6 bases, the J end by 3 bases, with 14 bases between. The length of the CDR3 is 15 residues. In DNA, the CDR3 is TGTGCCAGTAGCACAACAGGGAGTTCTAATGAAAAACTGTTTTTT. It codes for CASSTTGSSNEKLFF.

The V gene is TRBV7-3, the J gene TRBJ2-1; 12 positions match TRBD2. The V segment lost 4 bases and the J segment 9 bases; nucleotides outside the gene matches: 7. This CDR3 has 15 residues. The germline V gene encodes CDR1 SGHTA and CDR2 FQGTGA. In nucleotides, the CDR3 is TGTGCCAGCAGCTCTCGACTAGCGGGAGCTATTGAGCAGTTCTTC. The encoded protein is CASSSRLAGAIEQFF.

The genes are TRBV5-1 and TRBJ2-3, with a weak D call TRBD2 (5 bases). Germline values: CDR1 SGHRS, CDR2 YFSETQ. V lost 0 bases and J 4 bases, leaving 12 bases between the germline ends. CDR3 length: 15 residues. CDR3 amino acids: CASSLDTGSPDTQYF. The CDR3 DNA reads as TGCGCCAGCAGCTTGGATACGGGGAGCCCAGATACGCAGTATTTT. Full variable domain (missing parts from reference TRBV5-1 and TRBJ2-3): KAGVTQTPRYLIKTRGQQVTLSCSPISGHRSVSWYQQTPGQGLQFLFEYFSETQRNKGNFPGRFSGRQFSNSRSEMNVSTLELGDSALYLCASSLDTGSPDTQYFGPGTRLTVL.

As regards this clone: The identical CDR3 is also encoded by other nucleotide sequences in the sample. The chain recombines TRBV7-3 with TRBJ2-3; 7 positions agree with TRBD2. This CDR3 has 14 amino acids. The ends lost 4 bases at V and 1 base at J; junction bases unmatched: 2. Germline-derived CDR1 and CDR2 are SGHTA and FQGTGA. Here the CDR3 reads CASSSSGRTDTQYF. As DNA, the CDR3 is TGTGCCAGCAGCTCTAGCGGCCGCACAGATACGCAGTATTTT.